This TCR beta chain was identified during a study of blood T cells in healthy people across ages. Findings and limits, study-wide: TCR beta diversity per million T cells fell roughly linearly with age.

A few counts support this clonotype. Its antigen is unidentified. Next came a second PCR, run for about 7 to 12 cycles, which used a sample-barcoded 5' primer along with a J-beta primer mix. TCRdb called the 5' RACE reads again in MiXCR, with one record for every CDR3 protein. The profile shows about 1.8 million distinct CDR3 sequences, about 50% of them singletons. The receptor was isolated from a woman in her 40s in good health. Sequenced sample: blood.

Here the CDR3 reads CASSLYWNEQFF. As DNA, the CDR3 is TGTGCCAGCAGTTTATACTGGAATGAGCAGTTCTTC. J is TRBJ2-1 and V is TRBV28, with no clear D. With 1 base removed from V and 7 bases from J, the gap between germline ends came to 5 bases. CDR3 length: 12 amino acids. Looked up from germline, CDR1 is MDHEN and CDR2 is SYDVKM.